The 6 T cell receptor beta chains below were found in one sample sequenced in a study of cytomegalovirus exposure and HLA in healthy donors. The PCR used 60 Vbeta and 13 Jbeta primers. The repertoire was sequenced with immunoSEQ multiplex PCR; TCRdb's copy has only in-frame clones and lacks some. The table records about 120,000 clones, nearly 80% of them present only once. Material for sequencing was PBMCs. These receptors all come from a middle-aged woman in good health and CMV-seronegative.

The chain carries TRBV28 and TRBJ1-6, with 9 bases matching TRBD1. This CDR3 spans 15 amino acids. Germline V gives CDR1 MDHEN, CDR2 SYDVKM. Unmatched junction bases numbered 11, after V lost 3 bases and J lost 14 bases. CDR3 nucleotide sequence: TGTGCCAGCAGTTTTTGGGACAGGGTGGGTTCCTCCCTCCACTTT. It is translated as CASSFWDRVGSSLHF.

The gene calls are TRBV4-2 and TRBJ2-7, with 13 positions matching TRBD2. This CDR3 region has 17 residues. The J segment lost 6 bases and the V segment lost 1 base, leaving 9 bases of the junction unmatched. Germline CDR1 and CDR2: LGHNA and YNFKEQ. CDR3 loop: CASSQGTSGSALSEQYF. Here the CDR3 DNA reads TGTGCCAGCAGCCAAGGGACTAGCGGGAGTGCGTTAAGCGAGCAGTACTTC.

In its sample, this clone was seen a few times. V and J are TRBV6-6 and TRBJ2-7, with D possibly TRBD2 on 5 matching bases. This CDR3 contains 13 residues. Germline CDR1 MNHNY, CDR2 SVGAGI (reference sequence). Trimming cost V 0 bases and J 3 bases, with 6 bases left between them. This CDR3 reads CASSYSRVYEQYF. The CDR3 DNA is TGTGCCAGCAGTTACTCGCGGGTCTACGAGCAGTACTTC.

The V gene is TRBV27, the J gene TRBJ2-7; 7 bases are a match to TRBD1. V shed 4 bases and J 1 base; nucleotides not matched to a gene: 1. CDR1 and CDR2 (germline): MNHEY, SMNVEV (reference sequence). The CDR3 runs to 13 residues. DNA for the CDR3: TGTGCCAGCAGTTACAGGGGTTCCTACGAGCAGTACTTC. This translates into CASSYRGSYEQYF.

The chain links TRBV5-1 to TRBJ2-7; 8 positions agree with TRBD1. Trimming removed 4 bases from V and 5 bases from J; junction bases left unmatched: 5. This CDR3 contains 13 residues. CDR1 and CDR2 from the germline V gene are SGHRS and YFSETQ. The CDR3 bases are TGCGCCAGCAGCACTGACAGGGGCCACGAGCAGTACTTC. Its protein product is CASSTDRGHEQYF.

In its sample, this clone was seen a few times. The chain links TRBV7-2 to TRBJ2-7, with a tentative D call TRBD2 (5 bases). This CDR3 comprises 12 residues. Trimming cost V 3 bases and J 6 bases, with 9 bases left between them. Germline-derived CDR1 and CDR2 are SGHTA and FQGNSA. The DNA for the CDR3 is TGTGCCAGCAGCTTGCCAGGAGGCGAGCAGTACTTC. Translation gives CASSLPGGEQYF.